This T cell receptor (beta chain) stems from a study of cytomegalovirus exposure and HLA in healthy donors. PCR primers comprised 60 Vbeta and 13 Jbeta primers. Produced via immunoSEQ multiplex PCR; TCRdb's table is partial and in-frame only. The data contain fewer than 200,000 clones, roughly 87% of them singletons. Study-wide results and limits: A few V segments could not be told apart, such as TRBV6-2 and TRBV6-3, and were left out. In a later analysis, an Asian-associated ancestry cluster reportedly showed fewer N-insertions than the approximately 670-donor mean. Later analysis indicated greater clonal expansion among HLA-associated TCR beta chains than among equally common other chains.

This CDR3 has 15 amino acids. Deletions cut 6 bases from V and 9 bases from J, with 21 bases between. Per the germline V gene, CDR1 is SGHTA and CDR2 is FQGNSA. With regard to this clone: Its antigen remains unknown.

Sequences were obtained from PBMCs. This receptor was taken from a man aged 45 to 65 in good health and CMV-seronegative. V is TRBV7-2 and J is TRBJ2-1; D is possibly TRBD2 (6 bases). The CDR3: CASSTGGWTSTEQFF. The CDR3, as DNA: TGTGCCAGCAGTACCGGGGGATGGACTTCAACTGAGCAGTTCTTC.